The T cell receptor beta chain described here comes from a study of T cells in Graves' hyperthyroidism and ophthalmopathy. Germline V gives CDR1 DFQATT, CDR2 SNEGSKA (reference sequence). V shed 6 bases, J shed 5 bases, and the junction held 10 bases outside the gene matches. This CDR3 comprises 14 residues. RNA transcripts served as the template for amplifying TCR beta CDR3 regions. Researchers ran a first-round RT-PCR on the TCR CDR3 using the HTBI primer set. MiXCR, run by TCRdb on the multiplex PCR reads, gives a single entry per CDR3 protein. The table records fewer than 600,000 distinct CDR3 sequences, 12% to 15% of them present only once. This clonotype has a count of ten or more.

Sequencing was performed on blood. The chain recombines TRBV20-1 with TRBJ2-5; 9 bases match TRBD1. This clonotype was sampled from a woman aged 40 to 49 with Graves' hyperthyroidism. The chain's CDR3 is CSATLQGASETQYF. The CDR3 DNA reads as TGCAGTGCCACATTACAGGGGGCGTCGGAGACCCAGTACTTC.